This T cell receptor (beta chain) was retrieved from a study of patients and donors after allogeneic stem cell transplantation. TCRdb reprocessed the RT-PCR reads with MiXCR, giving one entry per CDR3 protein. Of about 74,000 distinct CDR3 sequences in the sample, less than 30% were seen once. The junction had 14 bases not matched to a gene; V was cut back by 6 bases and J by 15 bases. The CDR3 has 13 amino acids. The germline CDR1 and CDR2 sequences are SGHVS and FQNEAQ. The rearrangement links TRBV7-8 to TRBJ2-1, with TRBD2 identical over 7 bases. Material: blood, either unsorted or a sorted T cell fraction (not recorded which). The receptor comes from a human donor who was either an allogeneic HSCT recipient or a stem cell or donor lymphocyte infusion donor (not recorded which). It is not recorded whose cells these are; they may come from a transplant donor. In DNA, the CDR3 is TGTGCCAGCAGTCGGGGAACGAGGGAGGGCCGGTTCTTC. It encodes CASSRGTREGRFF.